One and the same sample provided the 30 T cell receptor beta chains below, sequenced in a study of blood T cell repertoires in COVID-19. Profiled with immunoSEQ multiplex PCR; TCRdb holds only in-frame clones, not every one. The table lists almost 400,000 clones, roughly 88% of them singletons. Specimen: PBMCs or T cells enriched from blood (not recorded which). The receptors here all came from a woman in her 30s with acute COVID-19.

The CDR3 loop is CASSPGLAGGKDNEQFF. The DNA of the CDR3 is TGCGCCAGCAGCCCCGGACTAGCGGGGGGTAAGGACAATGAGCAGTTCTTC. V and J are TRBV5-1 and TRBJ2-1; 14 nucleotides match TRBD2. The CDR3 is made up of 17 amino acids. Germline values: CDR1 SGHRS, CDR2 YFSETQ. The trim removed 4 bases at V and 5 bases at J, leaving 8 bases unmatched.

This sequence joins TRBV18 and TRBJ1-1, with D unclear. The ends were cut back, 4 bases at V and 10 bases at J, with 16 bases in the middle. The CDR3 totals 13 residues. Per germline, CDR1 KGHSH and CDR2 LQKENI. In nucleotides, the CDR3 is TGTGCCAGCTCACGGGATGAGGAGGGTGGAGCTTTCTTT. This gives the protein CASSRDEEGGAFF.

The chain combines TRBV6-1 with TRBJ1-5, with 9 bases identical to TRBD1. The CDR3 is 16 residues long. The J segment lost 5 bases and the V segment lost 0 bases, leaving 5 bases of the junction unmatched. The germline gives CDR1 MNHNS, CDR2 SASEGT. Here the CDR3 DNA reads TGTGCCAGCAGTGAAGCGCTCGGACAGGGGTATCAGCCCCAGCATTTT. This gives the protein CASSEALGQGYQPQHF.

The genes are TRBV7-9 and TRBJ1-3; D gene unclear. Germline values: CDR1 SEHNR, CDR2 FQNEAQ (reference sequence). The CDR3 is 13 residues long. V lost 3 bases, J lost 5 bases, and 8 bases lay in between. The CDR3 spells CASSLSTRNTIYF. In nucleotides, the CDR3 is TGTGCCAGCAGCTTGTCCACAAGAAACACCATATATTTT.

The DNA for the CDR3 is TGTGCCAGCAGCTCCATACAGAATGAAAAACTGTTTTTT. Protein: CASSSIQNEKLFF. J is TRBJ1-4 and V is TRBV7-9; D remains ambiguous. From germline, CDR1 is SEHNR and CDR2 FQNEAQ (reference sequence). CDR3 length: 13 amino acids. The ends were cut back, 4 bases at V and 5 bases at J, with 8 bases in the middle. Combining the CDR3 with reference TRBV7-9 and TRBJ1-4 gives the whole variable domain DTGVSQNPRHKITKRGQNVTFRCDPISEHNRLYWYRQTLGQGPEFLTYFQNEAQLEKSRLLSDRFSAERPKGSFSTLEIQRTEQGDSAMYLCASSSIQNEKLFFGSGTQLSVL.

The chain joins TRBV13 to TRBJ1-2, with TRBD1 matching 7 bases. The CDR3 covers 15 residues. CDR1 and CDR2 (germline): PRHDT, FYEKMQ (reference sequence). With 7 bases clipped from V and 3 bases from J, the junction kept 11 bases outside the gene matches. The CDR3 is CASTRQGWGYYGYTF. The CDR3 DNA is TGTGCCAGCACCAGACAGGGATGGGGATACTATGGCTACACCTTC.

V usage is TRBV24-1 and J usage is TRBJ2-1, with 8 positions matching TRBD1. Germline V CDR1 and CDR2: KGHDR, SFDVKD. This CDR3 has 17 amino acids. V was clipped by 1 base and J by 2 bases; unmatched bases: 6. The CDR3 loop is CATSDFRARGPYNEQFF. In DNA form, the CDR3 reads TGTGCCACCAGTGATTTTAGGGCCAGGGGGCCCTACAATGAGCAGTTCTTC.

The chain links TRBV19 to TRBJ1-2; TRBD1 matches 8 bases. The J segment lost 0 bases and the V segment lost 5 bases, leaving 5 bases of the junction unmatched. This CDR3 region has 15 residues. Germline V gene data show CDR1 as LNHDA and CDR2 as SQIVND (reference sequence). The CDR3 reads CASSPQGAPNYGYTF. The CDR3 coding sequence is TGTGCCAGTAGTCCTCAGGGGGCTCCTAACTATGGCTACACCTTC.

The chain links TRBV29-1 to TRBJ1-2; D possibly corresponds to TRBD1 (5 bases). The CDR3 sequence is 13 residues long. CDR1 SQVTM and CDR2 ANQGSEA come from the germline V gene. V gave up 6 bases and J gave up 4 bases, with 15 bases separating them. The CDR3 reads CSVAKQGGYGYTF. Written as DNA, the CDR3 is TGCAGCGTAGCCAAGCAGGGAGGCTATGGCTACACCTTC.

This chain uses TRBV5-1 with TRBJ2-1, with 10 bases aligning to TRBD2. Germline trimming cut 1 base from V and 8 bases from J; bases unmatched to any gene: 6. The CDR3 is made up of 15 amino acids. Germline CDR1 and CDR2: SGHRS and YFSETQ. CDR3 in amino acids: CASSLLGLANHEQFF. CDR3 nucleotide sequence: TGCGCCAGCAGCTTGCTGGGACTAGCGAATCATGAGCAGTTCTTC.

The gene calls are TRBV1 and TRBJ2-1; TRBD2 reflects the table's D call only, with no check against the DNA. TRBV1 is tagged as a pseudogene. The CDR3 extends over 13 amino acids. This CDR3 is CTSSRRTNDEQFF. The CDR3 nucleotides read TGCACCAGCAGCCGGCGGACTAACGATGAGCAGTTCTTC.

The CDR3 sequence: CASGSPRLRVDTEAFF. As DNA, the CDR3 is TGTGCTAGTGGTTCCCCCAGGCTGCGAGTAGACACTGAAGCTTTCTTT. This sequence joins TRBV12-5 and TRBJ1-1; no reliable D call. CDR3 length: 16 residues. CDR1 is LGHNT, CDR2 FRNRAP, per germline. The V end was cut by 4 bases, the J end by 3 bases, with 18 bases between.

The chain carries TRBV5-1 and TRBJ2-2; TRBD2 matches 7 bases. Germline V CDR1 and CDR2: SGHRS, YFSETQ. V was pared by 2 bases and J by 7 bases, with 8 bases of the junction left unmatched. CDR3 length equals 15 residues. CDR3 sequence (DNA): TGCGCCAGCAGCTTTAACCAGGGAGGGGTCGGGGAGCTGTTTTTT. This gives the protein CASSFNQGGVGELFF.

The chain uses TRBV6-5 and TRBJ1-1; 7 bases align to TRBD1. This CDR3 comprises 13 residues. The germline gives CDR1 MNHEY, CDR2 SVGAGI. V lost 6 bases to trimming and J lost 4 bases; unmatched junction nucleotides: 5. CDR3 loop: CASRRSGGTEAFF. The CDR3 DNA sequence: TGTGCCAGCAGAAGATCAGGGGGCACTGAAGCTTTCTTT.

The rearrangement uses TRBV5-1 and TRBJ2-7; no definite D call. Per the germline V gene, CDR1 is SGHRS and CDR2 is YFSETQ. The CDR3 runs 13 residues. V dropped 0 bases and J dropped 0 bases, with 4 bases sitting between them. CDR3 DNA: TGCGCCAGCAGCTTGGGCAGCTCCTACGAGCAGTACTTC. Translated, it gives CASSLGSSYEQYF.

The chain links TRBV30 to TRBJ1-2; D is uncertain. There are 20 residues in the CDR3. CDR1 and CDR2 from the germline V gene are GTSNPN and SVGIG (reference sequence). Trimming shortened V by 1 base and J by 4 bases, and 31 bases separated the two germline ends. The CDR3 region is CAWSAWRSGKPSPQTYGYTF. The CDR3 DNA is TGTGCCTGGAGTGCATGGAGGTCCGGGAAGCCAAGTCCTCAGACCTATGGCTACACCTTC.

This chain uses TRBV5-6 with TRBJ2-3, with 9 bases fitting TRBD1. The germline V gene has CDR1 SGHDT and CDR2 YYEEEE. The CDR3 has 17 amino acids. With V trimmed by 3 bases and J by 2 bases, 10 bases remained unmatched. The CDR3 sequence: CASSYTGTGRFTDTQYF. In nucleotides, the CDR3 is TGTGCCAGCAGCTATACCGGGACAGGGAGGTTCACAGATACGCAGTATTTT. The full variable domain, completed using reference TRBV5-6 and TRBJ2-3, is DAGVTQSPTHLIKTRGQQVTLRCSPKSGHDTVSWYQQALGQGPQFIFQYYEEEERQRGNFPDRFSGHQFPNYSSELNVNALLLGDSALYLCASSYTGTGRFTDTQYFGPGTRLTVL.

The CDR3 loop reads CATGGEDTGELFF. CDR3 DNA: TGTGCGACGGGGGGGGAGGACACCGGGGAGCTGTTTTTT. The chain recombines TRBV24-1 with TRBJ2-2; 8 bases match TRBD2. The germline V gene encodes CDR1 KGHDR and CDR2 SFDVKD. The CDR3 spans 13 residues.

J is TRBJ2-7 and V is TRBV5-1; D is perhaps TRBD2 (6 bases). CDR1 SGHRS and CDR2 YFSETQ come from the germline V gene. The CDR3 runs to 15 residues. Deletions cut 0 bases from V and 0 bases from J, with 10 bases between. CDR3 DNA: TGCGCCAGCAGCTTGGAAGTGGGGGGCTCCTACGAGCAGTACTTC. Its protein is CASSLEVGGSYEQYF.

Only a few counts were recorded for this clone. The gene calls are TRBV4-1 and TRBJ2-7; 7 positions match TRBD2. The V gene's germline CDR1 is MGHRA and CDR2 YSYEKL. The CDR3 is 16 amino acids. V gave up 4 bases and J gave up 3 bases; unmatched junction bases: 12. The CDR3 reads CASSRVGGSGVYEQYF. The CDR3 DNA sequence: TGCGCCAGCAGCCGGGTTGGTGGGAGCGGGGTCTACGAGCAGTACTTC.

The V gene is TRBV29-1, the J gene TRBJ2-1, with TRBD1 identical over 9 bases. Per the germline V gene, CDR1 is SQVTM and CDR2 is ANQGSEA. The CDR3 runs 18 residues. As DNA, the CDR3 is TGCAGACCCCCCCCGGGACAGGGTGTCTGTAGGGGCGTCAATGAGCAGTTCTTC. It is translated as CRPPPGQGVCRGVNEQFF.

The chain couples TRBV7-6 to TRBJ1-4; 7 nucleotides agree with TRBD1. The length of the CDR3 is 12 residues. The J segment lost 5 bases and the V segment lost 8 bases, leaving 2 bases of the junction unmatched. The germline V gene has CDR1 SGHVS and CDR2 FNYEAQ. The chain's CDR3 is CASGDSNEKLFF. The DNA of the CDR3 is TGTGCCAGCGGGGACAGCAATGAAAAACTGTTTTTT.

The count of this clone is one. J is TRBJ2-6 and V is TRBV7-3; D might be TRBD2 (5 bases). CDR1 SGHTA and CDR2 FQGTGA come from the germline V gene. The CDR3 contains 16 residues. V lost 0 bases and J 1 base, leaving 7 bases between the germline ends. This chain's CDR3 is CASSLTGESGANVLTF. The CDR3 DNA sequence: TGTGCCAGCAGCTTAACGGGAGAATCTGGGGCCAACGTCCTGACTTTC. Drawing the rest from reference TRBV7-3 and TRBJ2-6, the complete variable domain is GAGVSQTPSNKVTEKGKYVELRCDPISGHTALYWYRQSLGQGPEFLIYFQGTGAADDSGLPNDRFFAVRPEGSVSTLKIQRTERGDSAVYLCASSLTGESGANVLTFGAGSRLTVL.

This chain links TRBV19 with TRBJ1-6, with 8 nucleotides matching TRBD1. The V gene end was trimmed by 6 bases and the J gene end by 4 bases; junction bases not matched to a gene: 5. Looked up from germline, CDR1 is LNHDA and CDR2 is SQIVND (reference sequence). The CDR3 sequence is 15 residues long. As DNA, the CDR3 is TGTGCCAGTAGGGAACGGACAGGGTATAATTCACCCCTCCACTTT. Translated: CASRERTGYNSPLHF. Complete variable domain (other parts from reference TRBV19 and TRBJ1-6): DGGITQSPKYLFRKEGQNVTLSCEQNLNHDAMYWYRQDPGQGLRLIYYSQIVNDFQKGDIAEGYSVSREKKESFPLTVTSAQKNPTAFYLCASRERTGYNSPLHFGNGTRLTVT.

The rearrangement uses TRBV11-3 and TRBJ2-1, with TRBD2 identical over 7 bases. The V and J ends lost 5 bases and 3 bases, in that order; junction bases with no gene match: 7. The CDR3 spans 15 residues. Germline CDR1 is SGHNT and CDR2 is YENEEA. CDR3 in amino acids: CASSRTSAGYNEQFF. In nucleotides, the CDR3 is TGTGCCAGCAGCCGTACTAGCGCGGGCTACAATGAGCAGTTCTTC.

This chain uses TRBV7-2 with TRBJ1-6; the match to TRBD1 covers 7 bases. The CDR3 length is 16 residues. Germline V gene sequence: CDR1 SGHTA, CDR2 FQGNSA. V dropped 2 bases and J dropped 7; count of bases not matched to a gene: 8. In DNA form, the CDR3 reads TGTGCCAGCAGCTTATTCAGTCCGGGACAGAATTCACCCCTCCACTTT. Amino acid sequence: CASSLFSPGQNSPLHF.

The J gene is TRBJ1-3, the V gene TRBV29-1, with TRBD1 as a possible D gene (6 bases). This CDR3 has 14 residues. Germline V gene data show CDR1 as SQVTM and CDR2 as ANQGSEA. The V and J ends lost 6 bases and 0 bases respectively, with 12 bases between them. The CDR3 nucleotides are TGCAGCGTCGACAGGCGACTCTCTGGAAACACCATATATTTT. Protein: CSVDRRLSGNTIYF.

The J gene is TRBJ1-5, the V gene TRBV4-2; 9 nucleotides match TRBD1. CDR3 length: 15 residues. The germline V gene encodes CDR1 LGHNA and CDR2 YNFKEQ. V dropped 0 bases and J dropped 9; count of bases not matched to a gene: 6. The CDR3 bases are TGTGCCAGCAGCCAAGAGGGACAGGGCCTCGGGCCCCAGCATTTT. Translating gives CASSQEGQGLGPQHF.

As for this clone: This sample also contains other DNA sequences that code for the same CDR3. V usage is TRBV5-1 and J usage is TRBJ2-1, with 10 bases matching TRBD1. Germline CDR1 SGHRS, CDR2 YFSETQ. This CDR3 spans 15 amino acids. Trimming cost V 4 bases and J 1 base; bases outside gene matches: 2. CDR3 sequence reads: CASSLGQGSYNEQFF. CDR3 DNA sequence: TGCGCCAGCAGCCTGGGACAGGGGTCCTACAATGAGCAGTTCTTC. The full variable domain, rest sourced from reference TRBV5-1 and TRBJ2-1, is KAGVTQTPRYLIKTRGQQVTLSCSPISGHRSVSWYQQTPGQGLQFLFEYFSETQRNKGNFPGRFSGRQFSNSRSEMNVSTLELGDSALYLCASSLGQGSYNEQFFGPGTRLTVL.

The chain recombines TRBV5-1 with TRBJ1-3; D is perhaps TRBD1 (6 bases). The V and J ends lost 4 bases and 3 bases respectively, with 11 bases between them. This CDR3 has 14 residues. The germline V gene encodes CDR1 SGHRS and CDR2 YFSETQ. DNA of the CDR3: TGCGCCAGCAGCCAAGGGACATATGGAAACACCATATATTTT. This encodes CASSQGTYGNTIYF.